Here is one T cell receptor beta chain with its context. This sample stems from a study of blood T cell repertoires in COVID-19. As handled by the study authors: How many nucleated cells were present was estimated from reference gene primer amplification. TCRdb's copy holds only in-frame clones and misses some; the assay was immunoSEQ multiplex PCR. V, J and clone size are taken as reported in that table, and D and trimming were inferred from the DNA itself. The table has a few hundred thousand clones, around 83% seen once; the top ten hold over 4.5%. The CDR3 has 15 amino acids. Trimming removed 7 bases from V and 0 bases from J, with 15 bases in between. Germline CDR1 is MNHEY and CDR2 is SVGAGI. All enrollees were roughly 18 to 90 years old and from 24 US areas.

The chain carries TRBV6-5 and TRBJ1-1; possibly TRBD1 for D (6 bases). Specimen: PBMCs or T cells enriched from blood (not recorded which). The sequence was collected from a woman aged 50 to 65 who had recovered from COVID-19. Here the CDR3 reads CASTLGGDMNTEAFF. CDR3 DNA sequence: TGTGCCAGCACCCTAGGGGGGGATATGAACACTGAAGCTTTCTTT.